This paragraph covers one TCR beta chain sequence. The protocol was immunoSEQ multiplex PCR, while the TCRdb copy is restricted to in-frame clones and leaves out a portion. The sample contains about 75,000 clones, around 97% of which appear only once. The CDR3 is made up of 19 amino acids. Trimming at V came to 1 base and at J to 5 bases, leaving 16 bases not matched to a gene. CDR1 is SGHVS and CDR2 is FQNEAQ in the germline V gene. This specimen comes from a study of technical replicates of blood from a handful of donors. The receptor was derived from a human donor in good health. Sequenced sample: T cells isolated from PBMCs. This chain joins TRBV7-8 and TRBJ1-5; 8 bases fit TRBD1. The CDR3 DNA sequence: TGTGCCAGCAGCTTAGGAAGTGTCAGGGGGCGCAGAAGCGATCAGCCCCAGCATTTT. Its protein is CASSLGSVRGRRSDQPQHF.